Below, 12 T cell receptor beta chains from the same sample are listed, as sequenced in a study of T cell repertoires in cytomegalovirus infection. TCRdb reprocessed the reads via MiXCR and lists one record per CDR3 protein. The table has roughly 300,000 distinct CDR3 sequences, more than 8% seen once. The sequencing input was PBMCs. Receptors were obtained from a human donor in good health (CMV status not recorded). Some clones in this sample may be carry-over from other donors' samples.

This clonotype was observed a few times. The chain combines TRBV7-8 with TRBJ1-2; possibly TRBD1 for D (5 bases). Germline CDR1 and CDR2: SGHVS and FQNEAQ. V was cut by 5 bases and J by 6 bases, with 13 bases left in between. This CDR3 has 13 amino acids. The CDR3: CASSHSGTNGYTF. The CDR3 DNA reads TGTGCCAGCAGCCACTCCGGGACCAATGGCTACACCTTC.

The chain recombines TRBV12-3 or TRBV12-4 with TRBJ2-5; possible D gene TRBD2, 5 bases. The CDR3 loop spans 14 amino acids. V was clipped by 6 bases and J by 2 bases, with 13 bases between them. The CDR3 region has the DNA TGTGCCAGCAGCGGGGTAGCGAAACAAGAGACCCAGTACTTC. It encodes CASSGVAKQETQYF.

This clonotype occurred a few times. The CDR3: CASRVSDQPQHF. CDR3 nucleotides: TGTGCCAGTAGGGTCTCGGATCAGCCCCAGCATTTT. The chain links TRBV19 to TRBJ1-5, with unresolved D. The V end was cut by 6 bases, the J end by 5 bases, with 8 bases between. The CDR3 extends over 12 amino acids. The V gene's germline CDR1 is LNHDA and CDR2 SQIVND (reference sequence).

Many counts were recorded for this clonotype. This rearrangement joins TRBV7-2 to TRBJ2-6, with unresolved D. V dropped 7 bases and J dropped 4 bases, with 8 bases sitting between them. This CDR3 has 13 residues. Germline V gene data show CDR1 as SGHTA and CDR2 as FQGNSA. This chain's CDR3 is CASMFSGANVLTF. As DNA, the CDR3 is TGTGCCAGCATGTTTTCCGGGGCCAACGTCCTGACTTTC.

This clonotype was counted a few times. This sequence joins TRBV7-2 and TRBJ1-1, with 8 positions matching TRBD1. The CDR3 sequence is 13 residues long. V was clipped by 4 bases and J by 4 bases; unmatched bases: 2. CDR1 SGHTA and CDR2 FQGNSA come from the germline V gene. CDR3 amino acids: CASSSTGATEAFF. The CDR3 DNA sequence: TGTGCCAGCAGCTCGACAGGGGCCACTGAAGCTTTCTTT.

At least ten counts were recorded for this clonotype. The chain uses TRBV11-1 and TRBJ2-1, with D possibly TRBD2 on 5 matching bases. CDR1 and CDR2 from the germline V gene are SGHAT and FQDESV (reference sequence). The CDR3 has 19 residues. V lost 4 bases to trimming and J lost 0 bases, with 22 bases between them. The CDR3 loop reads CASSSRTKRDTSSYNEQFF. The DNA for the CDR3 is TGTGCCAGCAGCTCCAGGACCAAACGCGACACTAGCTCCTACAATGAGCAGTTCTTC.

This chain uses TRBV6-5 with TRBJ2-3; no reliable D call. Germline loops: CDR1 MNHEY, CDR2 SVGAGI. The germline V and J ends were trimmed by 0 bases and 2 bases, with 9 bases remaining between them. CDR3 length equals 15 residues. The CDR3 protein is CASSYSGPYTDTQYF. DNA of the CDR3: TGTGCCAGCAGTTACTCAGGGCCGTACACAGATACGCAGTATTTT.

This clonotype was recorded many times. The chain recombines TRBV7-2 with TRBJ2-1; the D gene could be TRBD1 or TRBD2 (6 bases each). Between the trimmed V and J ends, which lost 5 bases and 10 bases, there was a span of 21 bases. The CDR3 spans 15 residues. The V gene's germline CDR1 is SGHTA and CDR2 FQGNSA. This CDR3 reads CASSLDGGPWGEQFF. The DNA of the CDR3 is TGTGCCAGCAGCCTAGATGGGGGGCCCTGGGGCGAGCAGTTCTTC.

This clonotype has ten or more counts. The V and J genes are TRBV27 and TRBJ2-7, with TRBD1 as a possible D gene (6 bases). V was cut by 6 bases and J by 0 bases, with 15 bases left in between. The length of the CDR3 is 15 residues. Per the germline V gene, CDR1 is MNHEY and CDR2 is SMNVEV (reference sequence). The CDR3: CASSLTGHSSYEQYF. The CDR3 bases are TGTGCCAGCAGCCTGACAGGTCATAGCTCCTACGAGCAGTACTTC.

This clonotype was found a few times. The gene calls are TRBV4-2 and TRBJ1-3, with 7 bases fitting TRBD1. Germline-derived CDR1 and CDR2 are LGHNA and YNFKEQ. The J segment lost 0 bases and the V segment lost 0 bases, leaving 5 bases of the junction unmatched. This CDR3 is built from 17 residues. The CDR3 DNA reads as TGTGCCAGCAGCCAAGATGGGACAGACAGCTCTGGAAACACCATATATTTT. It encodes CASSQDGTDSSGNTIYF.

This clonotype came up many times. The chain recombines TRBV7-2 with TRBJ2-2, with no clear D. This CDR3 comprises 12 residues. Trimming removed 2 bases from V and 8 bases from J, with 6 bases in between. Per the germline V gene, CDR1 is SGHTA and CDR2 is FQGNSA. In DNA form, the CDR3 reads TGTGCCAGCAGCTTAAACGTAGGGGAGCTGTTTTTT. This gives the protein CASSLNVGELFF.

This clonotype has more than one count but fewer than ten. The rearrangement joins TRBV20-1 to TRBJ1-1, with D hard to call. Germline V lookup: CDR1 DFQATT, CDR2 SNEGSKA (reference sequence). The V end was cut by 6 bases, the J end by 3 bases, with 11 bases between. CDR3 length: 12 residues. The CDR3 DNA is TGCAGTGCGCGCGGCACTGACACTGAAGCTTTCTTT. Amino acids: CSARGTDTEAFF.